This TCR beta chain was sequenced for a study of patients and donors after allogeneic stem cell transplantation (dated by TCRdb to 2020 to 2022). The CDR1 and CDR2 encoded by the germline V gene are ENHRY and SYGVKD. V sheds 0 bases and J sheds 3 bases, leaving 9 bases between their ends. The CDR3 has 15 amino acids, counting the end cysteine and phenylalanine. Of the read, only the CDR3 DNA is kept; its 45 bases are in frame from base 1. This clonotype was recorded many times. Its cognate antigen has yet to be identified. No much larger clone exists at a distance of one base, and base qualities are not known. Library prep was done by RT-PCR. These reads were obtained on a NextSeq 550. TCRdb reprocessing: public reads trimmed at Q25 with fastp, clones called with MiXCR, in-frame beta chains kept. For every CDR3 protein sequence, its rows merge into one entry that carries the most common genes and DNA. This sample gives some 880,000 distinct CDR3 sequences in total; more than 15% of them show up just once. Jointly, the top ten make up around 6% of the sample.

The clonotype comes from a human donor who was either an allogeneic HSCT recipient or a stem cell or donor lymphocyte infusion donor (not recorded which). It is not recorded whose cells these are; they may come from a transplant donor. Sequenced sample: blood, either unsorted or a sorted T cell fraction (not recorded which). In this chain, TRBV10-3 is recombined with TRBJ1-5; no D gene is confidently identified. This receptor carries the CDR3 CAISESGEPNQPQHF. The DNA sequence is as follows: TGTGCCATCAGTGAGTCAGGAGAACCCAATCAGCCCCAGCATTTT.